This TCR beta chain was identified during a study of blood T cell repertoires in COVID-19 (dated by TCRdb to the early 2020s). The study in broad terms: The collaborator samples originated in the United States, Italy and Spain and spanned the acute and convalescent phases of COVID-19. The material from the prospective study consisted of cDNA or gDNA derived from T cells, B-cell-depleted T cells, or PBMCs. The dataset comprised deeply sampled blood TCRbeta repertoires from subjects exposed to, actively infected with, or recovered from COVID-19. The repertoires were released in a freely available public database intended as a resource for research on the immune response to SARS-CoV-2. Samples came from the ongoing ImmuneRACE study (first 160 participants) plus 1,254 subjects from 6 global collaborators. Sample metadata almost always included a de-identified subject ID, COVID-19 status, age in years and sex. Where available, HLA class I and class II types were obtained from metadata supplied by the sample provider rather than from assay-based typing.

Counted from cysteine to phenylalanine, this CDR3 has 15 amino acids. The read is trimmed to its CDR3 DNA, 45 bases read in frame from base 1. Trimming removed 3 bases from V and 1 base from J, leaving 12 bases between the germline ends. CDR1 and CDR2 were assigned from the germline V gene as MDHEN and SYDVKM. The collaborating institutions used their own protocols to collect whole blood in K2EDTA tubes. For TCRbeta analysis, collaborators shipped samples in one of three forms: frozen whole blood, isolated PBMCs, or DNA extracted from either of those sample types. Worth noting for this clone: Its antigen is still unknown. No per-base quality is available; no much larger clone lies one base away.

The immunoSEQ Assay, a bias-controlled multiplex PCR, was used to amplify TCRbeta CDR3 regions from genomic DNA. The study's processing was this. The number of nucleated cells in each sample was estimated by amplification of reference gene primers within the assay. Sequence reads were collapsed and filtered to measure the absolute abundance of every unique TCRbeta CDR3 rearrangement. For each sample, productive Simpson clonality was calculated as the square root of Simpson's diversity index across productive rearrangements. The table comes from immuneACCESS by way of TCRdb, which keeps in-frame sequences with V and J called. Part of the clones is missing from these tables; in studies checked, under half for an unresolved V gene and the rest for unknown reasons. V, J and clone size were drawn from that table, and D and trimming were deduced from the DNA. This sample comprises 75,000 to 95,000 clones, around 90% of them detected only once. The top ten constitute 5% to 6.5% of the sample.

Study-wide findings and limitations: The quantity of clinical and demographic metadata differed by source and by participant and was supplied without curation.

This chain joins TRBV28 to TRBJ1-1; the D gene is possibly TRBD1, with 5 bases matching. The specimen was peripheral blood. The receptor's source is a man aged 50-60 years with active COVID-19. Read as DNA, the sequence is TGTGCCAGCAGTTTGGAGGGACCGCCGAACACTGAAGCTTTCTTT. Its product reads: CASSLEGPPNTEAFF.